The 20 T cell receptor beta chains below were found in one sample sequenced in a study of blood T cell repertoires in COVID-19. TCRdb's table, derived via immunoSEQ multiplex PCR, lists solely in-frame clones and lacks some. The sample has 250,000 to 300,000 clones, approximately 86% seen once. The sample taken for sequencing was peripheral blood. These receptors came from a woman in her 70s with COVID-19, enrolled during active disease.

This chain uses TRBV7-9 with TRBJ1-6, with 8 positions matching TRBD1. CDR3 size: 15 residues. V trimming: 4 bases; J trimming: 8 bases; junction bases outside the gene matches: 7. Looked up from germline, CDR1 is SEHNR and CDR2 is FQNEAQ (reference sequence). CDR3 DNA sequence: TGTGCCAGCAGCTCGGGACAGGCAGAGGATTCACCCCTCCACTTT. It specifies CASSSGQAEDSPLHF.

This clone was found a few times. V is TRBV7-2 and J is TRBJ2-5; 14 nucleotides agree with TRBD2. This CDR3 spans 16 amino acids. With V trimmed by 4 bases and J by 5 bases, 6 bases remained unmatched. Germline V CDR1 and CDR2: SGHTA, FQGNSA. In DNA, the CDR3 is TGTGCCAGCAGCTCTCGACTAGCGGGGGGGCGGGAGACCCAGTACTTC. This codes for CASSSRLAGGRETQYF.

Concerning this clone itself: The sample holds other DNA sequences that translate to the same CDR3. The V gene is TRBV19, the J gene TRBJ1-6, with 8 nucleotides matching TRBD1. The CDR3 is made up of 15 amino acids. V gave up 2 bases and J gave up 5 bases; unmatched junction bases: 2. Looked up from germline, CDR1 is LNHDA and CDR2 is SQIVND (reference sequence). The CDR3 DNA follows: TGTGCCAGTAGTATATCACAGGGGGATAATTCACCCCTCCACTTT. It yields the protein CASSISQGDNSPLHF.

The sample holds a few counts of this clone. V is TRBV3-1 (or the pseudogene TRBV3-2) and J is TRBJ1-3; D unresolved. V was trimmed by 5 bases and J by 0 bases, leaving 11 bases between them. This CDR3 spans 15 amino acids. The V gene's germline CDR1 is LGHDT and CDR2 YNNKEL (reference sequence). As DNA, the CDR3 is TGTGCCAGCAGCTCGACGGGGTACTCTGGAAACACCATATATTTT. It encodes CASSSTGYSGNTIYF.

This chain connects TRBV12-3 or TRBV12-4 to TRBJ2-2; 9 nucleotides match TRBD1. Losses at the gene ends were 6 bases for V and 6 bases for J; bases not matched to a gene: 2. This CDR3 spans 13 amino acids. CDR3 bases: TGTGCCAGCAGGAGGACAGGGGCCGGGGAGCTGTTTTTT. Amino acids: CASRRTGAGELFF.

V and J are TRBV28 and TRBJ1-2; the D is unclear. Trimming removed 6 bases from V and 4 bases from J, with 6 bases in between. Germline values: CDR1 MDHEN, CDR2 SYDVKM. The CDR3 runs to 11 residues. The CDR3 sequence is CASSQSYGYTF. The CDR3 nucleotides are TGTGCCAGCAGCCAATCCTATGGCTACACCTTC.

V and J are TRBV19 and TRBJ1-1, with 8 bases that match TRBD1. The CDR3 consists of 15 residues. Germline lookup yields CDR1 LNHDA and CDR2 SQIVND (reference sequence). J was trimmed by 4 bases and V by 3 bases; bases with no gene match: 7. CDR3 amino acids: CASSMASTGVTEAFF. CDR3 sequence (DNA): TGTGCCAGTAGTATGGCCTCGACAGGGGTCACTGAAGCTTTCTTT.

This clone was observed once. The V call is TRBV13, the J call TRBJ2-5, with TRBD2 as a possible D gene (6 bases). The CDR3 consists of 14 residues. The germline V gene encodes CDR1 PRHDT and CDR2 FYEKMQ (reference sequence). V was clipped by 5 bases and J by 2 bases, with 12 bases between them. The CDR3 bases are TGTGCCAGCAGCCCGGGAGCCGCTCAAGAGACCCAGTACTTC. Translated: CASSPGAAQETQYF.

In this sample, this clone turned up once. The V call is TRBV3-1 (or the pseudogene TRBV3-2), the J call TRBJ2-6; possible D gene TRBD1, 5 bases. Between the trimmed V and J ends, which lost 1 base and 2 bases, there was a span of 12 bases. The length of the CDR3 is 17 residues. Per the germline V gene, CDR1 is LGHDT and CDR2 is YNNKEL (reference sequence). The CDR3, as DNA: TGTGCCAGCAGCCAAGTGGGGCAGGGCACTGGGGCCAACGTCCTGACTTTC. Amino acid sequence: CASSQVGQGTGANVLTF.

This rearrangement joins TRBV27 to TRBJ2-1, with TRBD1 matching over 9 bases. CDR3 length: 17 amino acids. Germline values: CDR1 MNHEY, CDR2 SMNVEV (reference sequence). The trim removed 0 bases at V and 7 bases at J, leaving 10 bases unmatched. The CDR3 region is CASSLSAGTGIRNEQFF. CDR3 nucleotides: TGTGCCAGCAGTTTATCCGCCGGGACAGGGATCAGGAATGAGCAGTTCTTC.

The rearrangement links TRBV29-1 to TRBJ2-7, with 11 positions matching TRBD1. After removal of 7 bases from V and 3 bases from J, the junction contained 2 bases not matched to a gene. Germline V lookup: CDR1 SQVTM, CDR2 ANQGSEA. CDR3 length: 12 residues. This CDR3 reads CSAGTGGYEQYF. The DNA of the CDR3 is TGCAGCGCCGGGACAGGGGGCTACGAGCAGTACTTC.

V is TRBV5-1 and J is TRBJ2-1, with 11 bases matching TRBD1. Germline-derived CDR1 and CDR2 are SGHRS and YFSETQ. The CDR3 consists of 14 residues. Trimming cost V 5 bases and J 7 bases; bases outside gene matches: 5. The CDR3: CASSGTGGGNEQFF. CDR3 bases: TGCGCCAGCAGTGGGACAGGGGGTGGGAATGAGCAGTTCTTC.

This clone was counted once. This sequence joins TRBV11-2 and TRBJ1-1; D gene uncertain. In germline, CDR1 is SGHAT, CDR2 FQNNGV. The V gene lost 3 bases and the J gene lost 4 bases, with 15 bases spanning the gap. The CDR3 has 15 amino acids. The CDR3 spells CASSFTHGVATEAFF. For the CDR3, the DNA is TGTGCCAGCAGCTTCACACATGGTGTAGCCACTGAAGCTTTCTTT. The full variable domain, with the rest looked up from reference TRBV11-2 and TRBJ1-1, is EAGVAQSPRYKIIEKRQSVAFWCNPISGHATLYWYQQILGQGPKLLIQFQNNGVVDDSQLPKDRFSAERLKGVDSTLKIQPAKLEDSAVYLCASSFTHGVATEAFFGQGTRLTVV.

The V and J genes are TRBV30 and TRBJ1-2, with 8 bases aligning to TRBD1. This CDR3 contains 11 residues. Per the germline V gene, CDR1 is GTSNPN and CDR2 is SVGIG (reference sequence). Trimming cost V 8 bases and J 8 bases; bases outside gene matches: 7. The CDR3 region is CAGRDRLGYTF. In nucleotides, the CDR3 is TGTGCCGGCCGGGACAGGCTCGGCTACACCTTC.

The chain combines TRBV9 with TRBJ2-2; 8 positions match TRBD2. Germline V gene sequence: CDR1 SGDLS, CDR2 YYNGEE. The CDR3 consists of 14 residues. Trimming took 6 bases from V and 7 from J; bases not matched to a gene: 8. This CDR3 reads CASNGVLAGGELFF. The CDR3 region has the DNA TGTGCCAGCAACGGCGTTCTAGCGGGCGGGGAGCTGTTTTTT.

The chain is built from TRBV5-1 and TRBJ2-7; TRBD1 matches 7 bases. CDR1 is SGHRS, CDR2 YFSETQ, per germline. CDR3 length: 15 residues. Trimming took 4 bases from V and 3 from J; bases not matched to a gene: 10. CDR3 amino acids: CASSPGQAWNYEQYF. The CDR3 DNA reads as TGCGCCAGCAGCCCCGGACAGGCCTGGAACTACGAGCAGTACTTC.

As concerns this clone: Other DNA sequences within the sample encode an identical CDR3. The J gene is TRBJ1-2, the V gene TRBV10-3; weak D call: TRBD1 (5 bases). The ends were cut back, 0 bases at V and 0 bases at J, with 5 bases in the middle. CDR1 and CDR2 from the germline V gene are ENHRY and SYGVKD. The length of the CDR3 is 14 residues. CDR3 protein: CAISESRANYGYTF. CDR3 nucleotides: TGTGCCATCAGTGAGTCCAGGGCTAACTATGGCTACACCTTC.

The genes are TRBV7-2 and TRBJ2-6; 9 bases agree with TRBD1. V dropped 1 base and J dropped 2; count of bases not matched to a gene: 3. The CDR3 is made up of 17 amino acids. The V gene's germline CDR1 is SGHTA and CDR2 FQGNSA. The CDR3 nucleotides are TGTGCCAGCAGCTTAGATCACAGGGGGCCTGGGGCCAACGTCCTGACTTTC. Its protein is CASSLDHRGPGANVLTF.

The chain links TRBV12-3 or TRBV12-4 to TRBJ1-1; D gene uncertain. The CDR3 is 13 amino acids. Trimming cost V 6 bases and J 1 base, with 9 bases left between them. DNA of the CDR3: TGTGCCAGCAGCATTAAGCAGAACACTGAAGCTTTCTTT. Translating gives CASSIKQNTEAFF.

This rearrangement joins TRBV2 to TRBJ1-1, with TRBD1 matching over 10 bases. CDR1 is SNHLY, CDR2 FYNNEI, per germline. J gave up 6 bases and V 7 bases, and 8 bases lay outside the gene matches. The CDR3 has 14 residues. CDR3 region: CASIGTGAWAEAFF. CDR3 nucleotide sequence: TGTGCCAGCATTGGGACAGGGGCTTGGGCTGAAGCTTTCTTT.